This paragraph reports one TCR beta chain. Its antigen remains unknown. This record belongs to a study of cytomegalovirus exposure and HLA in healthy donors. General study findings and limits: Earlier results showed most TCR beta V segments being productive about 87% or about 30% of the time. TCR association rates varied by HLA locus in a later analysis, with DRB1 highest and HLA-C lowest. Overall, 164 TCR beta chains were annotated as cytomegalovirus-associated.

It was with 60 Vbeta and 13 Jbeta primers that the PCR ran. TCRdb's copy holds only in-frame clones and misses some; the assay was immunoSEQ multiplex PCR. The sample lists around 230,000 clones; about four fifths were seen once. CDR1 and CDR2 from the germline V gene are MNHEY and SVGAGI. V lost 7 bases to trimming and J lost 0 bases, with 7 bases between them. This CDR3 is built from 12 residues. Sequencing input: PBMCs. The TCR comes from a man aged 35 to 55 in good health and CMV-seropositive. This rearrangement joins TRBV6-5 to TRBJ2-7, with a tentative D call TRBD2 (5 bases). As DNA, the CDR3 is TGTGCCAGCAACGGACTCTCCTACGAGCAGTACTTC. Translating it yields CASNGLSYEQYF.